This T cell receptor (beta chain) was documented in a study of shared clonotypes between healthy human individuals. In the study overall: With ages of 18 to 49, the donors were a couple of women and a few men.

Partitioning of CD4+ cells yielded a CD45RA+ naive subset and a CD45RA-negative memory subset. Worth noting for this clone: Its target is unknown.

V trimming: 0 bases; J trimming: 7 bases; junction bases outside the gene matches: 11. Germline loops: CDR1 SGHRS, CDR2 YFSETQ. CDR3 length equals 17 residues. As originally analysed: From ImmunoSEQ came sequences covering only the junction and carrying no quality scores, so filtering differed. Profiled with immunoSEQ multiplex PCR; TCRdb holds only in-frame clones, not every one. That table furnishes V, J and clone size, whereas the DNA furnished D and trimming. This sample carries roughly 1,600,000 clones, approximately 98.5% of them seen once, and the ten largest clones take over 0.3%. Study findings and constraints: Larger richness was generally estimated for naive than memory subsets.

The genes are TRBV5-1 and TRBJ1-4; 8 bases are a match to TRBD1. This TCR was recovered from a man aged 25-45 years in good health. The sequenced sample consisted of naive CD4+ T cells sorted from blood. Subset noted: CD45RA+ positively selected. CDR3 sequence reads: CASSLGGTGGLGEKLFF. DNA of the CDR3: TGCGCCAGCAGCTTGGGAGGGACAGGCGGTTTGGGTGAAAAACTGTTTTTT.